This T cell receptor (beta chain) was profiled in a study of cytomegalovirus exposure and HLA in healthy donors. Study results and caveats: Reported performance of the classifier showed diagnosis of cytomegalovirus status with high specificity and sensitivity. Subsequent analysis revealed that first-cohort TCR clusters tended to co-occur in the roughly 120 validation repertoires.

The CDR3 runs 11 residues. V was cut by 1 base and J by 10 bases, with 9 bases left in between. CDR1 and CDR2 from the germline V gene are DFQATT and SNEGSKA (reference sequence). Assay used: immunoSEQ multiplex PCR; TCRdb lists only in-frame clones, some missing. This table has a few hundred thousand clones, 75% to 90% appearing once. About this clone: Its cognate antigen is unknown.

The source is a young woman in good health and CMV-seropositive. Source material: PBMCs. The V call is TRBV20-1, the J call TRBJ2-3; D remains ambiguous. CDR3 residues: CSARVASAQYF. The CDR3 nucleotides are TGCAGTGCTAGAGTTGCGAGCGCGCAGTATTTT.